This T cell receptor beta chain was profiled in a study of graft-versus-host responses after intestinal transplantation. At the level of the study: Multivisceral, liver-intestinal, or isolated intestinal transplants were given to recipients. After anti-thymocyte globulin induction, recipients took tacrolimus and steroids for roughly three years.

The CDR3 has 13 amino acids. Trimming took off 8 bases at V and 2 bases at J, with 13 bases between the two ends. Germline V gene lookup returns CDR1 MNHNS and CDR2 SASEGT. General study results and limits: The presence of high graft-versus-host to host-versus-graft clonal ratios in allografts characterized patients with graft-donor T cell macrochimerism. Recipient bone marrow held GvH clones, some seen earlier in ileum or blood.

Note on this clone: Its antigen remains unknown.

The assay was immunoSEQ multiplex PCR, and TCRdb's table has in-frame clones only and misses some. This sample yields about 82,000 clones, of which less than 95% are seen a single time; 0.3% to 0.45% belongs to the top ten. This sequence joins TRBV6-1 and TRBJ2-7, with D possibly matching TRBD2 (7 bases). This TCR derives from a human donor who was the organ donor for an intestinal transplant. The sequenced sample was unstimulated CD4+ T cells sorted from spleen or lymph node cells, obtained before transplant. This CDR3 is CASRAGATYEQYF. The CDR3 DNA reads TGTGCCAGCCGGGCGGGGGCTACCTACGAGCAGTACTTC.